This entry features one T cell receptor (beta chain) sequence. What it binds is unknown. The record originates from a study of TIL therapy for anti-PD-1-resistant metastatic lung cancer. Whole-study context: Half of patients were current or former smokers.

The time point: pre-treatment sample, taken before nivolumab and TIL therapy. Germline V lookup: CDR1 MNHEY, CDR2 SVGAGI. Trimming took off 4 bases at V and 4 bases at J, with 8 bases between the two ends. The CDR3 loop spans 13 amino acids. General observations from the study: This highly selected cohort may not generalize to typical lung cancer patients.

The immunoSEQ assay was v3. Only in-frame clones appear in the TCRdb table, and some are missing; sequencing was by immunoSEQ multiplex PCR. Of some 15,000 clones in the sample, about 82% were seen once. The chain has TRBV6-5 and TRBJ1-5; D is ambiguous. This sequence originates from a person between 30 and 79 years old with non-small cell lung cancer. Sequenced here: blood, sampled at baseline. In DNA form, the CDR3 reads TGTGCCAGCAGTTGGAACATAAATCAGCCCCAGCATTTT. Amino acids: CASSWNINQPQHF.